This T cell receptor (beta chain) was sequenced during a study of T cells in Graves' hyperthyroidism and ophthalmopathy. Study as a whole: Peripheral blood was taken when the disease was first diagnosed, before any treatment began.

It was uncontrolled infection, other autoimmune disease, pregnancy or lactation that excluded patients. This clonotype was recorded a few times. What it recognizes is unknown. Its ends do not fully match the called genes, so a read error is possible. This CDR3 has 14 residues. Study observations and caveats: Blood also carried most thyroid clonotypes expanded above 0.001. Ophthalmopathy and stable hyperthyroidism were separated by a 13 V-J model.

Template material for amplifying TCR beta CDR3 regions consisted of RNA transcripts. First-round RT-PCR with HTBI primers amplified the TCR CDR3 region. TCRdb itself ran the multiplex PCR reads through MiXCR, one entry per CDR3 protein. Among hundreds of thousands of distinct CDR3 sequences listed, 25% were seen once. V is TRBV12-3 or TRBV12-4 and J is TRBJ2-1; D gene ambiguous. The TCR sequence derives from a man aged 50 or older with Graves' hyperthyroidism. The sample consisted of blood. The CDR3 DNA follows: TGTGCCAGCACTTTAAACGCCGTTCTGAATGAGCAGTTCTTC. Its protein is CASTLNAVLNEQFF.